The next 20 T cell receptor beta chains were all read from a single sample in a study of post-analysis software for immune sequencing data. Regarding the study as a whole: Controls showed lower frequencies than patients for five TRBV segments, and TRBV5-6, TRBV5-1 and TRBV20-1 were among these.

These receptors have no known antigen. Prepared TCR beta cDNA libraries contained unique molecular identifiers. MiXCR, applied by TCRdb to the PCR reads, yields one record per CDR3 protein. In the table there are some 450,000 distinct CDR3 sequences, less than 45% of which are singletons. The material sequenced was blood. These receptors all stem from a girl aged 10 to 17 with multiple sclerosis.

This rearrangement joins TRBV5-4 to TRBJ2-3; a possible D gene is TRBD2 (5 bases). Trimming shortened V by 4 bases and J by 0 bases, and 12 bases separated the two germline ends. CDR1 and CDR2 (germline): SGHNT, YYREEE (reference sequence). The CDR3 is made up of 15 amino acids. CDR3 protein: CASSPDSSSTDTQYF. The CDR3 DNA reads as TGTGCCAGCAGCCCGGACTCTTCTAGCACAGATACGCAGTATTTT.

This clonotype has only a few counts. The CDR3 DNA follows: TGTGCCAGCAGTTTAAGACAGGGTCTACCTGACGAGCAGTACTTC. This codes for CASSLRQGLPDEQYF. The chain uses TRBV27 and TRBJ2-7, with 7 bases lining up with TRBD1. V trimming: 2 bases; J trimming: 5 bases; junction bases outside the gene matches: 9. The length of the CDR3 is 15 residues. Germline CDR1 MNHEY, CDR2 SMNVEV (reference sequence).

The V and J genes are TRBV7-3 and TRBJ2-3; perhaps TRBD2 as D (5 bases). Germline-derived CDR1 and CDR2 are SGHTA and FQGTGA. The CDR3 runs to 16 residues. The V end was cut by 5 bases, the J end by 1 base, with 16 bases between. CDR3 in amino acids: CASSPRGGKGTDTQYF. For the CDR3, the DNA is TGTGCCAGCAGCCCTCGGGGTGGGAAAGGCACAGATACGCAGTATTTT. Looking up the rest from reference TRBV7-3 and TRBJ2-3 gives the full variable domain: GAGVSQTPSNKVTEKGKYVELRCDPISGHTALYWYRQSLGQGPEFLIYFQGTGAADDSGLPNDRFFAVRPEGSVSTLKIQRTERGDSAVYLCASSPRGGKGTDTQYFGPGTRLTVL.

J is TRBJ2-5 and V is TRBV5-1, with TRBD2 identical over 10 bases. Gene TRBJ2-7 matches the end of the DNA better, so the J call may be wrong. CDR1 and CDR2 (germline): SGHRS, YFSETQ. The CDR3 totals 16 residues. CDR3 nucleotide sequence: TGCGCCAGCAGCTTCCGACCTAGCGGGGGAACCTACGAGCAGTACTTC. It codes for CASSFRPSGGTYEQYF.

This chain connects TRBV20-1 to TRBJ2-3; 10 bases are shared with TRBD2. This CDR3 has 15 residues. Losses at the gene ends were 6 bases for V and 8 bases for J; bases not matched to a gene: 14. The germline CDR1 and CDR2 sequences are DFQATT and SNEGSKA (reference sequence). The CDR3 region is CSAESSGSFQGTQYF. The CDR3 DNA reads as TGCAGTGCGGAATCTAGCGGGAGCTTTCAGGGTACGCAGTATTTT.

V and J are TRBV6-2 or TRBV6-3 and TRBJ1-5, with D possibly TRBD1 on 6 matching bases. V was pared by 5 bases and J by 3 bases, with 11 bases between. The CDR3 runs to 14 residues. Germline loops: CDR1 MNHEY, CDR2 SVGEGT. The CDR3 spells CASSPGQPNQPQHF. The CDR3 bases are TGTGCCAGCAGTCCCGGACAGCCCAATCAGCCCCAGCATTTT.

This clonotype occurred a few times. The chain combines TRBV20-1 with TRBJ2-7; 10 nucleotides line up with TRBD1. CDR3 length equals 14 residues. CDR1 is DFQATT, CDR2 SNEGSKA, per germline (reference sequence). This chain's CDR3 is CSSTRQGASYEQYF. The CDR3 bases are TGCAGCTCAACCCGACAGGGGGCCTCCTACGAGCAGTACTTC.

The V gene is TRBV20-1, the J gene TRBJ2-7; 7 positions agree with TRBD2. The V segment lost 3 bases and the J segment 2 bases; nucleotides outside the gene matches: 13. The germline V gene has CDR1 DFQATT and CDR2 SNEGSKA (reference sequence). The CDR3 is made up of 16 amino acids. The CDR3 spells CSASSVRPSGAYEQYF. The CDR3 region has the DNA TGCAGTGCTAGTAGTGTGCGGCCTAGCGGTGCCTACGAGCAGTACTTC.

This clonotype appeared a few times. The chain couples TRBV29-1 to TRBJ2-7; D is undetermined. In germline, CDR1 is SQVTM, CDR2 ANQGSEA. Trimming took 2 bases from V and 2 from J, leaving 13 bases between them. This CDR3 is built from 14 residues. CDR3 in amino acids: CSVETPHRAYEQYF. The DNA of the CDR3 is TGCAGCGTTGAAACCCCCCATAGGGCCTACGAGCAGTACTTC.

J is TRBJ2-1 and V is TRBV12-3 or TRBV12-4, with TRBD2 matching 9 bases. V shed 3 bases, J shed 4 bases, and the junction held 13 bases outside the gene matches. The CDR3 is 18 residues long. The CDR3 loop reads CASSLRAGGGLTYNEQFF. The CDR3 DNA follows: TGTGCCAGCAGTTTGCGAGCGGGAGGTGGATTGACGTACAATGAGCAGTTCTTC.

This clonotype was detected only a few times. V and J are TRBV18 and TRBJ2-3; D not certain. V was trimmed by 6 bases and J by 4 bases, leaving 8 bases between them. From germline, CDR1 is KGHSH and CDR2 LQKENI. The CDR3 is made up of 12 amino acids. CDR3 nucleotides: TGTGCCAGCTCCCCCGAGGCAGATACGCAGTATTTT. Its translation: CASSPEADTQYF.

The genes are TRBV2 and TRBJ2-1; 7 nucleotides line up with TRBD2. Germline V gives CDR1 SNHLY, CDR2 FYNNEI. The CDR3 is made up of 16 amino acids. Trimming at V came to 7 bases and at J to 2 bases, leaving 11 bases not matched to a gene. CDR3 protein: CASTREALGAYNEQFF. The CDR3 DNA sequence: TGTGCCAGCACTCGGGAGGCCTTGGGCGCCTACAATGAGCAGTTCTTC.

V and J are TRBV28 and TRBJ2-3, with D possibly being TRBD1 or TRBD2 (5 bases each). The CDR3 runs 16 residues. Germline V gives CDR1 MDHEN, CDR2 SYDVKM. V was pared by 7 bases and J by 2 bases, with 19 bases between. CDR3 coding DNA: TGTGCCAGCATTCCCAGGGAGAGCGGATACACAGATACGCAGTATTTT. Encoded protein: CASIPRESGYTDTQYF.

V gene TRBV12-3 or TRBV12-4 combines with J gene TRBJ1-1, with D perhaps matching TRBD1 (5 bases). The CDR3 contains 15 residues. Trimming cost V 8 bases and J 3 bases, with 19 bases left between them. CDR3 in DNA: TGTGCCAGCGGGGCCTGGCTGGGTTTGGACACTGAAGCTTTCTTT. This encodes CASGAWLGLDTEAFF.

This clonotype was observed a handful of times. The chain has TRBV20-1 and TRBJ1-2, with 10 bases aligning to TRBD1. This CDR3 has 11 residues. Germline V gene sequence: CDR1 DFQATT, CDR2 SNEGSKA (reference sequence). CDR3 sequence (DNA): TGCAGCCAGGGACAGGGGAACGGCTACACCTTC. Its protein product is CSQGQGNGYTF.

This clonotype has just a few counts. CDR3 loop: CASNNAGGWNEQFF. The CDR3 DNA is TGCGCCAGCAATAATGCAGGGGGATGGAATGAGCAGTTCTTC. V usage is TRBV5-1 and J usage is TRBJ2-1; 7 nucleotides match TRBD1. This CDR3 comprises 14 residues. Trimming took 6 bases from V and 7 from J; bases not matched to a gene: 10. Germline CDR1 and CDR2: SGHRS and YFSETQ.

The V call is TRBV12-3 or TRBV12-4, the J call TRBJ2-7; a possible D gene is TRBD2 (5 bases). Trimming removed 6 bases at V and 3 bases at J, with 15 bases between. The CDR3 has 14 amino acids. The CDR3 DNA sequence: TGTGCCAGCAGGAGGGTGGCCACTGGCTACGAGCAGTACTTC. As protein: CASRRVATGYEQYF.

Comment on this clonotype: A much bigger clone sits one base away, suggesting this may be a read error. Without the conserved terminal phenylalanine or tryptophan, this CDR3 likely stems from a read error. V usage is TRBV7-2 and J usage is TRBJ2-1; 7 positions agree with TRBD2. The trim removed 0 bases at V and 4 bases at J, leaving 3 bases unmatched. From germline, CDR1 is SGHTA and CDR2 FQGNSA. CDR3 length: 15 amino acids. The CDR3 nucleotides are TGTGCCAGCAGCTTAGCGGGAGGGCCGTACAATGAGCAGTTCGTC. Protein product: CASSLAGGPYNEQFV.

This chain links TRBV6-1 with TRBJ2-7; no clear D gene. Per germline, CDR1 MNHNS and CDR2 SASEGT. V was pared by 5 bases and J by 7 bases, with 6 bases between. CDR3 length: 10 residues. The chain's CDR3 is CASSHGEQYF. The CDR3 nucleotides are TGTGCCAGCAGTCACGGGGAGCAGTACTTC.

The CDR3 is CSVEFNTEAFF. CDR3 nucleotides: TGCAGCGTTGAGTTTAACACTGAAGCTTTCTTT. The V call is TRBV29-1, the J call TRBJ1-1, with D unresolved. This CDR3 spans 11 amino acids. Trimming cost V 3 bases and J 2 bases, with 4 bases left between them. Germline assignment: CDR1 SQVTM and CDR2 ANQGSEA.